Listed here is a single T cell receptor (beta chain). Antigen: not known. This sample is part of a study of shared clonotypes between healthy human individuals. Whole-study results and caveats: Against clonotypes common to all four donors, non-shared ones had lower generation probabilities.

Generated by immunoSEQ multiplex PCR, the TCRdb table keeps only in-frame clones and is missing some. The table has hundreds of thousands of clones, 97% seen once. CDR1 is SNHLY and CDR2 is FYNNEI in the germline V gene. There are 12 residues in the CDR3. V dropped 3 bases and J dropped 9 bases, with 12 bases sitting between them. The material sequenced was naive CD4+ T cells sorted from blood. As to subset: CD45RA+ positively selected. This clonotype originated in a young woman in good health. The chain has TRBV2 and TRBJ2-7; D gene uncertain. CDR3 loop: CASSDALRWQYF. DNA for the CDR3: TGTGCCAGCAGTGACGCTTTACGGTGGCAGTACTTC.